The 17 T cell receptor beta chains presented below share a single source sample, sequenced in a study of T cells after yellow fever vaccination. TCRdb reprocessed the 5' RACE reads via MiXCR and lists one record per CDR3 protein. The data show hundreds of thousands of distinct CDR3 sequences, about 5.2% seen once. Material: CD4+ T cells sorted from PBMCs, obtained on the day of the yellow fever booster vaccination. The receptor set was obtained from a young man who received the YFV17D yellow fever vaccine.

This clonotype was counted a few times. The chain uses TRBV6-5 and TRBJ2-1; 7 positions match TRBD1. Germline CDR1 is MNHEY and CDR2 is SVGAGI. The CDR3 covers 16 residues. V dropped 0 bases and J dropped 4; count of bases not matched to a gene: 6. This CDR3 reads CASSYSGTEGYNEQFF. The CDR3 nucleotides are TGTGCCAGCAGTTACTCCGGGACAGAGGGTTACAATGAGCAGTTCTTC.

This clonotype turned up a few times. The V call is TRBV5-1, the J call TRBJ2-1; TRBD2 agrees at 14 bases. Looked up from germline, CDR1 is SGHRS and CDR2 is YFSETQ. The V segment lost 4 bases and the J segment 8 bases; nucleotides outside the gene matches: 5. The CDR3 runs to 15 residues. Here the CDR3 DNA reads TGCGCCAGCAGCACCGGGACTAGCGGGGGCCATGAGCAGTTCTTC. It translates to CASSTGTSGGHEQFF.

This rearrangement joins TRBV6-5 to TRBJ1-1, with D unclear. The length of the CDR3 is 11 residues. In germline, CDR1 is MNHEY, CDR2 SVGAGI. V lost 8 bases and J 0 bases, leaving 4 bases between the germline ends. In DNA, the CDR3 is TGTGCCAGCTGGTTGAACACTGAAGCTTTCTTT. This sequence encodes CASWLNTEAFF.

This clonotype was found many times. V is TRBV18 and J is TRBJ1-1; D uncertain. The CDR3 sequence is 13 residues long. Trimming shortened V by 1 base and J by 0 bases, and 3 bases separated the two germline ends. Germline CDR1 and CDR2: KGHSH and LQKENI. CDR3 bases: TGTGCCAGCTCACCACGGATGAACACTGAAGCTTTCTTT. Its translation: CASSPRMNTEAFF.

This clonotype was seen a few times. V and J are TRBV12-3 or TRBV12-4 and TRBJ2-1, with TRBD2 identical over 12 bases. There are 17 residues in the CDR3. V gave up 3 bases and J gave up 4 bases; unmatched junction bases: 7. This CDR3 reads CASSFPRLAGDYNEQFF. The CDR3 nucleotides are TGTGCCAGCAGTTTCCCACGACTAGCGGGGGATTACAATGAGCAGTTCTTC.

This clonotype was seen a handful of times. The gene calls are TRBV29-1 and TRBJ2-1; possible D gene TRBD1, 5 bases. The CDR3 totals 12 residues. Germline CDR1 reads SQVTM; CDR2 reads ANQGSEA. Between the trimmed V and J ends, which lost 7 bases and 3 bases, there was a span of 10 bases. CDR3 sequence reads: CSAWTNYNEQFF. The CDR3 nucleotides are TGCAGCGCCTGGACAAACTACAATGAGCAGTTCTTC.

CDR3 bases: TGTGCCAGCAGCTTAACCGGGCCCCAAATCGGGGAGCTGTTTTTT. This translates into CASSLTGPQIGELFF. The chain combines TRBV7-2 with TRBJ2-2; no firm D call. From germline, CDR1 is SGHTA and CDR2 FQGNSA. The CDR3 is made up of 15 amino acids. V was cut by 2 bases and J by 7 bases, with 14 bases left in between.

The rearrangement uses TRBV12-3 or TRBV12-4 and TRBJ1-2; no clear D. The V end lost 4 bases, the J end lost 0 bases, and 12 bases lay between the germline ends. The CDR3 contains 15 residues. CDR3 in amino acids: CASSSSGSPNYGYTF. The CDR3 DNA follows: TGTGCCAGCAGTTCCTCCGGGAGTCCTAACTATGGCTACACCTTC.

The genes are TRBV7-2 and TRBJ2-3; 8 bases are shared with TRBD2. Trimming cost V 6 bases and J 3 bases; bases outside gene matches: 8. Germline V gene lookup returns CDR1 SGHTA and CDR2 FQGNSA. The CDR3 has 15 residues. The CDR3 nucleotides are TGTGCCAGCAGTACCCGGGGGGGCGGGACAGATACGCAGTATTTT. Its translation is CASSTRGGGTDTQYF.

V is TRBV3-1 and J is TRBJ2-5; 9 positions match TRBD2. The CDR3 is 15 residues long. Per the germline V gene, CDR1 is LGHDT and CDR2 is YNNKEL (reference sequence). V lost 3 bases, J lost 7 bases, and 9 bases stayed unmatched. As DNA, the CDR3 is TGTGCCAGCAGCCATCCGGGCGCGCGGGAGGGGACCCAGTACTTC. Residues: CASSHPGAREGTQYF.

This clonotype was seen many times. V and J are TRBV5-1 and TRBJ2-7; D is undetermined. Trimming cost V 0 bases and J 4 bases, with 2 bases left between them. Germline V gene data show CDR1 as SGHRS and CDR2 as YFSETQ. The CDR3 length is 11 residues. The chain's CDR3 is CASSLDYEQYF. In DNA form, the CDR3 reads TGCGCCAGCAGCTTGGATTACGAGCAGTACTTC.

This clonotype came up many times. V usage is TRBV5-4 and J usage is TRBJ1-5; no reliable D call. Trimming shortened V by 4 bases and J by 5 bases, and 10 bases separated the two germline ends. Germline CDR1 reads SGHNT; CDR2 reads YYREEE (reference sequence). The CDR3 totals 13 residues. Written as DNA, the CDR3 is TGTGCCAGCAGCCCCTCAATGGATCAGCCCCAGCATTTT. The encoded protein is CASSPSMDQPQHF. The entire variable domain, with the rest obtained from reference TRBV5-4 and TRBJ1-5, is as follows: ETGVTQSPTHLIKTRGQQVTLRCSSQSGHNTVSWYQQALGQGPQFIFQYYREEENGRGNFPPRFSGLQFPNYSSELNVNALELDDSALYLCASSPSMDQPQHFGDGTRLSIL.

This clonotype came up many times. The rearrangement joins TRBV3-1 to TRBJ2-5; TRBD2 might be the D (6 bases). V was cut by 0 bases and J by 5 bases, with 7 bases left in between. There are 13 residues in the CDR3. CDR1 is LGHDT and CDR2 is YNNKEL in the germline V gene (reference sequence). The CDR3 spells CASSQETRETQYF. In nucleotides, the CDR3 is TGTGCCAGCAGCCAAGAGACTAGGGAGACCCAGTACTTC.

The chain employs TRBV6-1 and TRBJ2-1, with TRBD2 matching over 11 bases. This CDR3 spans 14 amino acids. Looked up from germline, CDR1 is MNHNS and CDR2 is SASEGT. V lost 7 bases, J lost 6 bases, and 5 bases stayed unmatched. The CDR3: CASKGLAGGNEQFF. In nucleotides, the CDR3 is TGTGCCAGCAAGGGTCTAGCGGGGGGCAATGAGCAGTTCTTC.

The chain couples TRBV5-1 to TRBJ2-5; the match to TRBD2 covers 9 bases. Germline V CDR1 and CDR2: SGHRS, YFSETQ. J was trimmed by 5 bases and V by 2 bases; bases with no gene match: 13. The CDR3 runs to 17 residues. In nucleotides, the CDR3 is TGCGCCAGCAGCTTTTTTTCTAGCGGGGTTACCGACGAGACCCAGTACTTC. This gives the protein CASSFFSSGVTDETQYF.

This rearrangement joins TRBV5-1 to TRBJ2-1; 11 bases fit TRBD2. CDR3 length: 15 amino acids. V lost 0 bases to trimming and J lost 9 bases; unmatched junction nucleotides: 5. Germline V gives CDR1 SGHRS, CDR2 YFSETQ. This CDR3 reads CASSLVSGGASEQFF. CDR3 DNA sequence: TGCGCCAGCAGCTTGGTTAGCGGGGGGGCTAGTGAGCAGTTCTTC. Drawing the rest from reference TRBV5-1 and TRBJ2-1, the complete variable domain is KAGVTQTPRYLIKTRGQQVTLSCSPISGHRSVSWYQQTPGQGLQFLFEYFSETQRNKGNFPGRFSGRQFSNSRSEMNVSTLELGDSALYLCASSLVSGGASEQFFGPGTRLTVL.

This clonotype was counted ten times or more. The J gene is TRBJ2-1, the V gene TRBV18; D gene ambiguous. The CDR3 consists of 15 residues. V was trimmed by 0 bases and J by 3 bases, leaving 9 bases between them. Germline-derived CDR1 and CDR2 are KGHSH and LQKENI. CDR3 DNA: TGTGCCAGCTCACCACCGGCGGAATACTACAATGAGCAGTTCTTC. This gives the protein CASSPPAEYYNEQFF. Filled out from reference TRBV18 and TRBJ2-1, the complete variable domain reads NAGVMQNPRHLVRRRGQEARLRCSPMKGHSHVYWYRQLPEEGLKFMVYLQKENIIDESGMPKERFSAEFPKEGPSILRIQQVVRGDSAAYFCASSPPAEYYNEQFFGPGTRLTVL.